This is a list of T cell receptor beta chains from one sample in a study of shared clonotypes between healthy human individuals. Sequencing was performed with immunoSEQ multiplex PCR; in TCRdb, only in-frame clones are kept and a portion is missing. The table has 1,400,000 or so clones, approximately 98.5% seen once; the top ten hold approximately 0.4%. Specimen: naive CD4+ T cells sorted from blood. The source is a man in his thirties or forties in good health. Both conserved end residues are part of each CDR3. Fields, in order: clone size, V gene, D gene, J gene, CDR3 DNA, CDR3 protein. The D gene is left open where the match is weak. Only part of the rows carry a size: once, few, many, or a class if the clone is expanded.

abundance: NA
v_gene: TRBV2
d_gene: NA
j_gene: TRBJ2-5
CDR3nt: TGTGCCAGCGGACCGCGGGAGACCCAGTACTTC
CDR3aa: CASGPRETQYF

abundance: NA
v_gene: TRBV9
d_gene: NA
j_gene: TRBJ2-2
CDR3nt: TGTGCCAGCAGCGTAGTGGGCCCCGGGGAGCTGTTTTTT
CDR3aa: CASSVVGPGELFF

abundance: NA
v_gene: TRBV2
d_gene: NA
j_gene: TRBJ2-7
CDR3nt: TGTGCCAGCATGCAGGGCCGGGACGAGCAGTACTTC
CDR3aa: CASMQGRDEQYF

abundance: NA
v_gene: TRBV7-9
d_gene: NA
j_gene: TRBJ2-1
CDR3nt: TGTGCCAGCAGCTTAGTTCCGGGCTTTGAGCAGTTCTTC
CDR3aa: CASSLVPGFEQFF

abundance: NA
v_gene: TRBV29-1
d_gene: NA
j_gene: TRBJ2-1
CDR3nt: TGCAGCGTATCGCGGACCTACAATGAGCAGTTCTTC
CDR3aa: CSVSRTYNEQFF

abundance: NA
v_gene: TRBV18
d_gene: NA
j_gene: TRBJ2-7
CDR3nt: TGTGCCAGCTCACCAGAGGCAGGCTACGAGCAGTACTTC
CDR3aa: CASSPEAGYEQYF

abundance: NA
v_gene: TRBV19
d_gene: NA
j_gene: TRBJ2-4
CDR3nt: TGTGCCAGTAGTGCCGTCCCGCGGGCCTTCAAAAACATTCAGTACTTC
CDR3aa: CASSAVPRAFKNIQYF

abundance: NA
v_gene: TRBV27
d_gene: NA
j_gene: TRBJ2-7
CDR3nt: TGTGCCAGCAGAACCCGACGCAGTCCCTACGAGCAGTACTTC
CDR3aa: CASRTRRSPYEQYF

abundance: NA
v_gene: TRBV4-1
d_gene: TRBD2
j_gene: TRBJ2-1
CDR3nt: TGCGCCAGCAGCCAAGATTGGGAGGGCCGGAACAATGAGCAGTTCTTC
CDR3aa: CASSQDWEGRNNEQFF

abundance: NA
v_gene: TRBV25-1
d_gene: NA
j_gene: TRBJ2-1
CDR3nt: TGTGCCAGCAGTCCCTTACAGGTGAATGAGCAGTTCTTC
CDR3aa: CASSPLQVNEQFF

abundance: NA
v_gene: TRBV11-2
d_gene: NA
j_gene: TRBJ2-1
CDR3nt: TGTGCCAGCAGCTCCGCTAGCTTAATCCAAGATGAGCAGTTCTTC
CDR3aa: CASSSASLIQDEQFF

abundance: NA
v_gene: TRBV5-5
d_gene: NA
j_gene: TRBJ2-2
CDR3nt: TGTGCCAGCAGTCGACTGTCGGGCCACGGGAACACCGGGGAGCTGTTTTTT
CDR3aa: CASSRLSGHGNTGELFF

abundance: NA
v_gene: TRBV9
d_gene: NA
j_gene: TRBJ2-7
CDR3nt: TGTGCCAGCAGCGGCCCCAGCGGAGCCTCCTACGAGCAGTACTTC
CDR3aa: CASSGPSGASYEQYF

abundance: NA
v_gene: TRBV20-1
d_gene: TRBD1
j_gene: TRBJ1-1
CDR3nt: TGCAGTGCTAGAATTACAGGGGGAGCTTTCTTT
CDR3aa: CSARITGGAFF

abundance: NA
v_gene: TRBV4-3
d_gene: NA
j_gene: TRBJ1-4
CDR3nt: TGCGCCAGCAGCCAAGCAGCGAAATCACGGGCTGAAAAACTGTTTTTT
CDR3aa: CASSQAAKSRAEKLFF

abundance: NA
v_gene: TRBV5-1
d_gene: TRBD1
j_gene: TRBJ2-1
CDR3nt: TGCGCCAGCGGGCTGACAGGGCCCCCCTACAATGAGCAGTTCTTC
CDR3aa: CASGLTGPPYNEQFF

abundance: NA
v_gene: TRBV4-2
d_gene: TRBD2
j_gene: TRBJ2-3
CDR3nt: TGTGCCAGCAGCCAACTCGGGACTAGCGGAGGCACAGATACGCAGTATTTT
CDR3aa: CASSQLGTSGGTDTQYF

abundance: NA
v_gene: TRBV11-2
d_gene: NA
j_gene: TRBJ2-3
CDR3nt: TGTGCCAGCAGCTCCCTCCTGGCGAGAGATACGCAGTATTTT
CDR3aa: CASSSLLARDTQYF

abundance: NA
v_gene: TRBV28
d_gene: TRBD1
j_gene: TRBJ1-5
CDR3nt: TGTGCCAGCAGTTTACGGTGGTTAGGGACAGGCGTTCAGCCCCAGCATTTT
CDR3aa: CASSLRWLGTGVQPQHF

abundance: NA
v_gene: TRBV10-3
d_gene: TRBD1
j_gene: TRBJ2-7
CDR3nt: TGTGCCATCAGGGGGCCCGGACAGGGCGGCTACGAGCAGTACTTC
CDR3aa: CAIRGPGQGGYEQYF

abundance: NA
v_gene: TRBV5-6
d_gene: TRBD1
j_gene: TRBJ2-2
CDR3nt: TGTGCCAGCAGCTTGTCCAGGACAGGGGGGTACTCCGGGGAGCTGTTTTTT
CDR3aa: CASSLSRTGGYSGELFF

abundance: NA
v_gene: TRBV5-8
d_gene: TRBD1
j_gene: TRBJ1-5
CDR3nt: TGTGCCAGCAGCTTCGAGGGACAGGGGAGAGGTTATGCCAATCAGCCCCAGCATTTT
CDR3aa: CASSFEGQGRGYANQPQHF

abundance: NA
v_gene: TRBV9
d_gene: TRBD2
j_gene: TRBJ2-1
CDR3nt: TGTGCCAGCAGCGCCTCCGGGACTAGTGCGGAATCCCAGTTCTTC
CDR3aa: CASSASGTSAESQFF

abundance: NA
v_gene: TRBV5-8
d_gene: NA
j_gene: TRBJ2-5
CDR3nt: TGTGCCAGCAGCCCTGGACAGCGGAAGACCCAGTACTTC
CDR3aa: CASSPGQRKTQYF

abundance: NA
v_gene: TRBV27
d_gene: TRBD1
j_gene: TRBJ2-7
CDR3nt: TGTGCCAGCAGTTTGGTAAGGGGGCTCTACGAGCAGTACTTC
CDR3aa: CASSLVRGLYEQYF

abundance: NA
v_gene: TRBV15
d_gene: NA
j_gene: TRBJ1-2
CDR3nt: TGTGCCACCAGCAGAGATTTGGCGACCAGCACTAACTATGGCTACACCTTC
CDR3aa: CATSRDLATSTNYGYTF

abundance: NA
v_gene: TRBV4-2
d_gene: NA
j_gene: TRBJ2-2
CDR3nt: TGTGCCAGCAGCCCGGACCGGGAAAACACCGGGGAGCTGTTTTTT
CDR3aa: CASSPDRENTGELFF

abundance: NA
v_gene: TRBV9
d_gene: NA
j_gene: TRBJ2-7
CDR3nt: TGTGCCAGCAGCGTAGGAGGGGGGCACTACGAGCAGTACTTC
CDR3aa: CASSVGGGHYEQYF

abundance: NA
v_gene: TRBV13
d_gene: NA
j_gene: TRBJ1-1
CDR3nt: TGTGCCAGCAGCTTAGTTCAGGCTGAAGCTTTCTTT
CDR3aa: CASSLVQAEAFF

abundance: NA
v_gene: TRBV5-6
d_gene: TRBD1
j_gene: TRBJ2-1
CDR3nt: TGTGCCAGCAGCTGGGACAGTTACAATGAGCAGTTCTTC
CDR3aa: CASSWDSYNEQFF

abundance: NA
v_gene: TRBV5-4
d_gene: TRBD2
j_gene: TRBJ2-2
CDR3nt: TGTGCCAGCAGCTTGCTTCTCTTAGCGGGAGGCGGCACCGGGGAGCTGTTTTTT
CDR3aa: CASSLLLLAGGGTGELFF

abundance: NA
v_gene: TRBV29-1
d_gene: NA
j_gene: TRBJ2-4
CDR3nt: TGCAGCGTTGAGGACAGACCGAACAAAAACATTCAGTACTTC
CDR3aa: CSVEDRPNKNIQYF

abundance: NA
v_gene: TRBV28
d_gene: NA
j_gene: TRBJ1-4
CDR3nt: TGTGCCAGCAGTCCACTGGACCTCTTCGGGAATGAAAAACTGTTTTTT
CDR3aa: CASSPLDLFGNEKLFF

abundance: NA
v_gene: TRBV18
d_gene: NA
j_gene: TRBJ2-5
CDR3nt: TGTGCCAGTTCACCACCCAGTTTGCCCACCCAGTACTTC
CDR3aa: CASSPPSLPTQYF

abundance: NA
v_gene: TRBV5-4
d_gene: TRBD1
j_gene: TRBJ2-7
CDR3nt: TGTGCCAGCAGCGCGACAGGGGGCGCATCCTACGAGCAGTACTTC
CDR3aa: CASSATGGASYEQYF

abundance: NA
v_gene: TRBV7-2
d_gene: NA
j_gene: TRBJ1-1
CDR3nt: TGTGCCAGCAGCTTAAAATTGGTGAACACTGAAGCTTTCTTT
CDR3aa: CASSLKLVNTEAFF

abundance: NA
v_gene: TRBV30
d_gene: NA
j_gene: TRBJ1-3
CDR3nt: TGTGCCTGGAGTCGGACAGCTGGAAACACCATATATTTT
CDR3aa: CAWSRTAGNTIYF

abundance: NA
v_gene: TRBV14
d_gene: TRBD1
j_gene: TRBJ1-2
CDR3nt: TGTGCCAGCAGCCAAGATCCCTGGACAGGGGAAGGCTACACCTTC
CDR3aa: CASSQDPWTGEGYTF

abundance: NA
v_gene: TRBV11-2
d_gene: TRBD1
j_gene: TRBJ2-7
CDR3nt: TGTGCCAGCAGCCACAAACAGGGGATTGGGGAGCAGTACTTC
CDR3aa: CASSHKQGIGEQYF

abundance: NA
v_gene: TRBV27
d_gene: TRBD1
j_gene: TRBJ2-3
CDR3nt: TGTGCCAGCAGGTGGGACAGGGGAGCGGATACGCAGTATTTT
CDR3aa: CASRWDRGADTQYF

abundance: NA
v_gene: TRBV28
d_gene: NA
j_gene: TRBJ1-2
CDR3nt: TGTGCCAGCAGCTCCTCCGGGACGAGAGACGGTGGCTACACCTTC
CDR3aa: CASSSSGTRDGGYTF

abundance: few
v_gene: TRBV5-5
d_gene: TRBD2
j_gene: TRBJ2-3
CDR3nt: TGTGCCAGCAGCGCGAGACTAGCGGGAGGGCCGGGGGGAGATACGCAGTATTTT
CDR3aa: CASSARLAGGPGGDTQYF

abundance: NA
v_gene: TRBV19
d_gene: NA
j_gene: TRBJ1-1
CDR3nt: TGTGCCAGTAGTATCATGGAGAACACTGAAGCTTTCTTT
CDR3aa: CASSIMENTEAFF

abundance: NA
v_gene: TRBV25-1
d_gene: NA
j_gene: TRBJ2-6
CDR3nt: TGTGCCACCCAGGGTGCTGGGGCCAACGTCCTGACTTTC
CDR3aa: CATQGAGANVLTF

abundance: NA
v_gene: TRBV9
d_gene: TRBD2
j_gene: TRBJ2-6
CDR3nt: TGTGCCAGCAGCGTAAAGCGGGAGTGGGGTGGGGCCAACGTCCTGACTTTC
CDR3aa: CASSVKREWGGANVLTF

abundance: NA
v_gene: TRBV5-4
d_gene: TRBD1
j_gene: TRBJ2-2
CDR3nt: TGTGCCAGCAGCTTTTCATGGGGGACAGGGGAAACCGGGGAGCTGTTTTTT
CDR3aa: CASSFSWGTGETGELFF

abundance: once
v_gene: TRBV18
d_gene: TRBD1
j_gene: TRBJ1-3
CDR3nt: TGTGCCAGCTCACCACCTAACAGGGGAGGAGGAAACACCATATATTTT
CDR3aa: CASSPPNRGGGNTIYF

abundance: NA
v_gene: TRBV15
d_gene: NA
j_gene: TRBJ2-4
CDR3nt: TGTGCCACCAGCAGTCGACAGGAAAACATTCAGTACTTC
CDR3aa: CATSSRQENIQYF

abundance: NA
v_gene: TRBV5-1
d_gene: TRBD2
j_gene: TRBJ2-1
CDR3nt: TGCGCCAGCAGCTCTAGGACTAGCGGGCCTAATGAGCAGTTCTTC
CDR3aa: CASSSRTSGPNEQFF

abundance: NA
v_gene: TRBV5-1
d_gene: TRBD2
j_gene: TRBJ2-2
CDR3nt: TGCGCCAGCAGCTTGGGAGCGGGAGGTTACACCGGGGAGCTGTTTTTT
CDR3aa: CASSLGAGGYTGELFF

abundance: NA
v_gene: TRBV7-8
d_gene: TRBD2
j_gene: TRBJ2-1
CDR3nt: TGTGCCAGCAGCTTAGAGGAACTAGCGGAAAATGAGCAGTTCTTC
CDR3aa: CASSLEELAENEQFF

abundance: NA
v_gene: TRBV28
d_gene: TRBD2
j_gene: TRBJ2-3
CDR3nt: TGTGCCAGCAGAACTAGCGGTTACACAGATACGCAGTATTTT
CDR3aa: CASRTSGYTDTQYF

abundance: NA
v_gene: TRBV2
d_gene: NA
j_gene: TRBJ2-3
CDR3nt: TGTGCCAGCAGTGAAAGGCTGGTAGGCATCACAGATACGCAGTATTTT
CDR3aa: CASSERLVGITDTQYF